This TCR beta chain derives from a study of PD-1 blockade in classical Hodgkin lymphoma. Study-level information: Patients were treated with nivolumab at 3 mg/kg, and this was given intravenously every 2 weeks.

The method was immunoSEQ multiplex PCR; TCRdb's version includes in-frame clones alone and lacks a portion of them. The profile shows around 99,000 clones, about four fifths of them singletons. The table lists this clone with a few counts. Its matching antigen is unknown. Trimming stripped 8 bases from V and 7 bases from J, with 26 bases between. The CDR3 consists of 16 residues. Germline values: CDR1 MNHNY, CDR2 SVGAGI (reference sequence). Whole-study results and caveats: The study found complete responders had baseline diversity similar to newly diagnosed patients.

All patients experienced relapse after autologous stem cell transplantation, and brentuximab vedotin exposure was variable. This specimen consisted of peripheral blood mononuclear cells (PBMCs), obtained before the second cycle of nivolumab. This sequence joins TRBV6-6 and TRBJ1-2; the D gene is possibly TRBD1 (6 bases). The clonotype comes from a human donor with classical Hodgkin lymphoma. CDR3 sequence: CASATTTGQGYFGYTF. The DNA of the CDR3 is TGTGCCAGCGCAACAACCACGGGGCAGGGGTACTTTGGCTACACCTTC.